One sample yielded the 7 T cell receptor beta chains listed below, sequenced in a study of T cell responses to AZD1222 COVID-19 vaccine (dated by TCRdb to about 2021). The time point label corresponds to: baseline before first vaccination. Preparation of the library involved the immunoSEQ multiplex PCR assay. TCRdb's version of the immuneACCESS table is confined to in-frame rearrangements and falls short of the full clone set. An unresolved V gene accounts for under half of the shortfall where checked; the remainder is of unknown origin. This sample has 150,000 to 200,000 clones in its table, and over 90% of those were observed once. The biggest ten clones account for about 3.9% of the sample. Sequences were derived from peripheral blood, sampled on day 0 of AZD1222 vaccination. These receptors were obtained from an adult in good health.

This clone appeared a single time. The chain is built from TRBV6-5 and TRBJ2-1; weak D call: TRBD2 (6 bases). V lost 6 bases to trimming and J lost 0 bases, with 9 bases between them. The CDR3 runs 14 residues. The germline gives CDR1 MNHEY, CDR2 SVGAGI. Written as DNA, the CDR3 is TGTGCCAGCAGACTAGCAAGCTCCTACAATGAGCAGTTCTTC. It translates to CASRLASSYNEQFF.

On this clone: Distinct nucleotide sequences in the sample also encode this CDR3. CDR3 bases: TGTGCCAGCTCACCGCCTAGCACAGATACGCAGTATTTT. Its protein is CASSPPSTDTQYF. The chain joins TRBV18 to TRBJ2-3; D gene unclear. Germline CDR1 is KGHSH and CDR2 is LQKENI. V lost 3 bases and J lost 0, with 4 bases in between. This CDR3 comprises 13 residues.

V is TRBV19 and J is TRBJ1-1, with D tentatively TRBD1 (5 bases). The CDR3 consists of 14 residues. V shed 6 bases and J shed 5 bases, with 16 bases lying between them. CDR1 LNHDA and CDR2 SQIVND come from the germline V gene (reference sequence). Here the CDR3 reads CASRLGGYITEAFF. For the CDR3, the DNA is TGTGCCAGTAGATTGGGGGGATATATAACTGAAGCTTTCTTT.

The chain combines TRBV27 with TRBJ1-1; D is possibly TRBD1 (5 bases). CDR1 and CDR2 from the germline V gene are MNHEY and SMNVEV (reference sequence). The CDR3 has 13 residues. Trimming took 8 bases from V and 0 from J, leaving 10 bases between them. In DNA, the CDR3 is TGTGCCAGCCAAGACAGTCTGAACACTGAAGCTTTCTTT. Its translation: CASQDSLNTEAFF.

The V gene is TRBV7-2, the J gene TRBJ1-3, with a weak D call TRBD1 (5 bases). The CDR3 extends over 15 amino acids. Germline CDR1 is SGHTA and CDR2 is FQGNSA. V was shortened by 5 bases and J by 4 bases, with 15 bases between the two germline ends. As DNA, the CDR3 is TGTGCCAGCAGCCCCTGGGGGGGAACGGGAAACACCATATATTTT. This translates into CASSPWGGTGNTIYF.

V gene TRBV7-5 combines with J gene TRBJ1-2; the D call TRBD1 from the table was never checked on the DNA. TRBV7-5 is labeled a pseudogene. The CDR3 has 15 amino acids. CDR3 in amino acids: CVRSPGAGGDYGYTF. For the CDR3, the DNA is TGTGTCAGAAGCCCCGGGGCAGGGGGCGACTATGGCTACACCTTC.

This sequence joins TRBV7-9 and TRBJ1-2; perhaps TRBD1 as D (6 bases). Trimming removed 5 bases at V and 6 bases at J, with 22 bases between. CDR3 length equals 16 residues. CDR1 and CDR2 from the germline V gene are SEHNR and FQNEAQ (reference sequence). CDR3 protein: CASSTTGQWIGHGYTF. The DNA for the CDR3 is TGTGCCAGCAGCACCACAGGACAGTGGATTGGTCATGGCTACACCTTC.